The 15 T cell receptor beta chains below all came from one sample that was sequenced in a study of blood T cell repertoires in COVID-19. The assay was immunoSEQ multiplex PCR, and TCRdb's table has in-frame clones only and misses some. The sample shows about 200,000 clones, almost 90% of them seen only once. Sequencing was carried out using peripheral blood. The source of these receptors is a man aged 50 to 60 with acute or convalescent COVID-19.

The chain is built from TRBV24-1 and TRBJ2-1; 12 nucleotides match TRBD1. Germline CDR1 is KGHDR and CDR2 is SFDVKD. V dropped 5 bases and J dropped 9; count of bases not matched to a gene: 7. This CDR3 has 15 amino acids. The CDR3 loop reads CATSGGQGAQSEQFF. For the CDR3, the DNA is TGTGCCACCAGTGGGGGACAGGGGGCGCAAAGTGAGCAGTTCTTC.

In the case of this clone: The germline gene is not matched at one end of the junction; a read error may be the cause. V gene TRBV13 combines with J gene TRBJ2-7, with TRBD2 identical over 9 bases. The CDR3 is 16 amino acids. The germline V gene has CDR1 PRHDT and CDR2 FYEKMQ (reference sequence). The chain's CDR3 is CASSPFLRREGGPLDF. CDR3 DNA sequence: TGTGCCAGCAGCCCCTTCCTAAGGCGGGAGGGCGGCCCCCTAGACTTC.

The chain has TRBV6-6 and TRBJ2-2; no firm D call. This CDR3 is built from 15 residues. Trimming removed 2 bases at V and 4 bases at J, with 11 bases between. From germline, CDR1 is MNHNY and CDR2 SVGAGI (reference sequence). The chain's CDR3 is CASSYRDSATGELFF. CDR3 nucleotide sequence: TGTGCCAGCAGTTACCGTGACTCGGCCACCGGGGAGCTGTTTTTT.

The gene calls are TRBV5-8 and TRBJ2-7; 8 nucleotides line up with TRBD1. The CDR3 runs 14 residues. CDR1 is SGHTS, CDR2 YDEGEE, per germline. With V trimmed by 0 bases and J by 6 bases, 5 bases remained unmatched. Here the CDR3 reads CASSLGGTGVEQYF. CDR3 in DNA: TGTGCCAGCAGCTTGGGAGGGACAGGAGTCGAGCAGTACTTC.

The chain employs TRBV11-2 and TRBJ2-1, with TRBD1 matching over 11 bases. V shed 5 bases, J shed 12 bases, and the junction held 9 bases outside the gene matches. The CDR3 extends over 14 amino acids. CDR1 SGHAT and CDR2 FQNNGV come from the germline V gene. The CDR3: CASSQGRTGGRQFF. In DNA, the CDR3 is TGTGCCAGCAGCCAAGGGAGGACAGGGGGCAGGCAGTTCTTC.

This clone came up once. V gene TRBV18 combines with J gene TRBJ1-2; 7 nucleotides align to TRBD1. This CDR3 is 16 amino acids long. The J segment lost 3 bases and the V segment lost 1 base, leaving 8 bases of the junction unmatched. CDR1 and CDR2 from the germline V gene are KGHSH and LQKENI. The CDR3 nucleotides are TGTGCCAGCTCACCACTCCCGACAGGGAAGGACTATGGCTACACCTTC. Translated: CASSPLPTGKDYGYTF.

CDR3 sequence reads: CASSYLVRDQETQYF. In nucleotides, the CDR3 is TGTGCCAGCAGTTATCTGGTCAGGGACCAAGAGACCCAGTACTTC. This chain connects TRBV6-2 or TRBV6-3 to TRBJ2-5, with D possibly being TRBD1 (5 bases). Germline-derived CDR1 and CDR2 are MNHEY and SVGEGT. The CDR3 consists of 15 residues. V was clipped by 3 bases and J by 0 bases, with 11 bases between them.

This rearrangement joins TRBV19 to TRBJ2-3; 8 nucleotides agree with TRBD2. The germline V gene has CDR1 LNHDA and CDR2 SQIVND (reference sequence). With V trimmed by 5 bases and J by 1 base, 8 bases remained unmatched. The length of the CDR3 is 16 residues. The CDR3 reads CASSVGLVGRTDTQYF. Written as DNA, the CDR3 is TGTGCCAGTAGTGTGGGACTAGTTGGGCGCACAGATACGCAGTATTTT.

This chain joins TRBV5-1 and TRBJ2-1; 13 bases match TRBD2. The length of the CDR3 is 15 residues. J was trimmed by 9 bases and V by 2 bases; bases with no gene match: 5. The germline V gene encodes CDR1 SGHRS and CDR2 YFSETQ. The CDR3 sequence is CASSFGLAGDTEQFF. The CDR3 region has the DNA TGCGCCAGCAGCTTCGGACTAGCGGGAGATACTGAGCAGTTCTTC.

The chain combines TRBV2 with TRBJ1-1, with TRBD1 matching over 9 bases. The germline gives CDR1 SNHLY, CDR2 FYNNEI. The CDR3 loop spans 13 amino acids. With 6 bases clipped from V and 5 bases from J, the junction kept 4 bases outside the gene matches. CDR3 DNA: TGTGCCAGCAGGGGGACAGGGTGGACTGAAGCTTTCTTT. Its translation: CASRGTGWTEAFF.

The J gene is TRBJ2-3, the V gene TRBV3-1 (or the pseudogene TRBV3-2); the D is unclear. There are 15 residues in the CDR3. The V end lost 0 bases, the J end lost 1 base, and 8 bases lay between the germline ends. The germline V gene encodes CDR1 LGHDT and CDR2 YNNKEL (reference sequence). The CDR3 sequence is CASSQDESGTDTQYF. CDR3 nucleotide sequence: TGTGCCAGCAGCCAAGATGAGAGCGGCACAGATACGCAGTATTTT.

The rearrangement joins TRBV4-2 to TRBJ2-1, with 8 bases fitting TRBD2. J lost 1 base, V lost 0 bases, and 8 bases had no gene match. Germline-derived CDR1 and CDR2 are LGHNA and YNFKEQ. There are 18 residues in the CDR3. The CDR3 is CASSQDPSSGRSYNEQFF. The CDR3 DNA reads TGTGCCAGCAGCCAAGATCCCTCTAGCGGGCGTTCCTACAATGAGCAGTTCTTC.

The V gene is TRBV5-4, the J gene TRBJ2-5; TRBD1 aligns across 7 bases. Trimming at V came to 4 bases and at J to 6 bases, leaving 9 bases not matched to a gene. Germline CDR1 SGHNT, CDR2 YYREEE (reference sequence). CDR3 length: 14 residues. The CDR3 DNA reads TGTGCCAGCAGCCGTGACAGGGTTTGGCAGACCCAGTACTTC. Translation: CASSRDRVWQTQYF. The whole variable domain, remainder taken from reference TRBV5-4 and TRBJ2-5, is ETGVTQSPTHLIKTRGQQVTLRCSSQSGHNTVSWYQQALGQGPQFIFQYYREEENGRGNFPPRFSGLQFPNYSSELNVNALELDDSALYLCASSRDRVWQTQYFGPGTRLLVL.

The rearrangement links TRBV5-1 to TRBJ2-7, with TRBD1 as a possible D gene (6 bases). In germline, CDR1 is SGHRS, CDR2 YFSETQ. Trimming pared 0 bases from V and 4 bases from J, leaving 8 bases between. The CDR3 totals 13 residues. The CDR3: CASSLAQGYEQYV. CDR3 in DNA: TGCGCCAGCAGCTTGGCTCAGGGGTACGAGCAGTACGTC.

The chain links TRBV5-1 to TRBJ2-3; 8 bases line up with TRBD2. The junction had 8 bases not matched to a gene; V was cut back by 3 bases and J by 2 bases. Germline V gene lookup returns CDR1 SGHRS and CDR2 YFSETQ. The CDR3 covers 16 residues. DNA of the CDR3: TGCGCCAGCAGCTGGGTGCAGCGGGAGATCACAGATACGCAGTATTTT. Its protein product is CASSWVQREITDTQYF.